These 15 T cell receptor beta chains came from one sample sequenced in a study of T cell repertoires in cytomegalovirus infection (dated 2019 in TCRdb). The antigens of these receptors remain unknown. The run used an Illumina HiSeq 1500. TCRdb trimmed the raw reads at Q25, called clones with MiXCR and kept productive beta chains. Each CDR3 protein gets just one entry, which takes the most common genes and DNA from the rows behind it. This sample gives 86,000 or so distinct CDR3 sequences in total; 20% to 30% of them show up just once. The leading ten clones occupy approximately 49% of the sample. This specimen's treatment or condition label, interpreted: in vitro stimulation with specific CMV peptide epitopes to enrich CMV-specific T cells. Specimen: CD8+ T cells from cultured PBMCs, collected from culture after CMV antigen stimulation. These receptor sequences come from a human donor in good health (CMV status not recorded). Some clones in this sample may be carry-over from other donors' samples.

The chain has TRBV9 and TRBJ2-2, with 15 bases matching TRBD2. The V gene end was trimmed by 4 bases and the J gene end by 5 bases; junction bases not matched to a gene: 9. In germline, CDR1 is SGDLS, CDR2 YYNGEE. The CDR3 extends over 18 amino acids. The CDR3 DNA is TGTGCCAGCAGCCTAGGGACTAGCGGGAGGAGACGGACCGGGGAGCTGTTTTTT. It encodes CASSLGTSGRRRTGELFF.

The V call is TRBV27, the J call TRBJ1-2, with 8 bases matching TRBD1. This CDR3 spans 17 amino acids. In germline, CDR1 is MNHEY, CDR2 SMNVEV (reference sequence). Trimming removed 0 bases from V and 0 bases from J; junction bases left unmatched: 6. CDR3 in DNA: TGTGCCAGCAGTTTATCGGGACAGGACCCCACTAACTATGGCTACACCTTC. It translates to CASSLSGQDPTNYGYTF.

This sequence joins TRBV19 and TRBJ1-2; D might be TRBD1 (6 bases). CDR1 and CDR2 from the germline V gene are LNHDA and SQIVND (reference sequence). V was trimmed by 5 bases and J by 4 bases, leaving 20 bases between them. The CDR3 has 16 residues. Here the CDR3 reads CASSSSPTGRVYGYTF. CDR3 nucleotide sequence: TGTGCCAGTAGTTCCTCCCCGACAGGCAGAGTCTATGGCTACACCTTC.

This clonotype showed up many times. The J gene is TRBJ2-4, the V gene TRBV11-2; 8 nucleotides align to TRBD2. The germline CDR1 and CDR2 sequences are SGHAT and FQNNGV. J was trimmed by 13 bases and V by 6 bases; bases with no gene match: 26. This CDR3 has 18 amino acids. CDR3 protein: CASRPPPDNTGTRTPQYF. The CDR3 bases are TGTGCCAGCAGACCTCCGCCCGATAATACCGGGACTAGAACTCCGCAGTACTTC.

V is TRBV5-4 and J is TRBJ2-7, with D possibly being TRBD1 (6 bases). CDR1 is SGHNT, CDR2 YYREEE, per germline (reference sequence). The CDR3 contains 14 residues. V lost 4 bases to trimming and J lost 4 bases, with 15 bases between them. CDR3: CASSPARDNYEQYF. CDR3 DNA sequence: TGTGCCAGCAGCCCAGCCCGGGACAATTACGAGCAGTACTTC. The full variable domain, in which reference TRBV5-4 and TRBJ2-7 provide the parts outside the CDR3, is ETGVTQSPTHLIKTRGQQVTLRCSSQSGHNTVSWYQQALGQGPQFIFQYYREEENGRGNFPPRFSGLQFPNYSSELNVNALELDDSALYLCASSPARDNYEQYFGPGTRLTVT.

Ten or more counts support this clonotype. The CDR3 reads CASSLLKQGKGSYNEQFF. The DNA of the CDR3 is TGTGCCAGCAGCTTGTTGAAACAGGGCAAAGGCTCCTACAATGAGCAGTTCTTC. V is TRBV7-9 and J is TRBJ2-1, with D tentatively TRBD1 (6 bases). Germline V CDR1 and CDR2: SEHNR, FQNEAQ (reference sequence). There are 18 residues in the CDR3. V lost 3 bases to trimming and J lost 0 bases, with 18 bases between them. The full variable domain, rest sourced from reference TRBV7-9 and TRBJ2-1, is DTGVSQNPRHKITKRGQNVTFRCDPISEHNRLYWYRQTLGQGPEFLTYFQNEAQLEKSRLLSDRFSAERPKGSFSTLEIQRTEQGDSAMYLCASSLLKQGKGSYNEQFFGPGTRLTVL.

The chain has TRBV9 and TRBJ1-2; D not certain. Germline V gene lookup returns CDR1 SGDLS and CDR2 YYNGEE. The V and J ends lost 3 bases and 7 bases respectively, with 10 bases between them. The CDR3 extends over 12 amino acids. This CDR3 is CASSAPLVGYTF. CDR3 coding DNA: TGTGCCAGCAGCGCCCCCCTCGTTGGCTACACCTTC.

CDR3 loop: CASSSGDRPYEQYF. CDR3 nucleotides: TGTGCCAGCAGTTCGGGGGACAGACCCTACGAGCAGTACTTC. The chain couples TRBV27 to TRBJ2-7; perhaps TRBD1 as D (7 bases). Trimming shortened V by 4 bases and J by 2 bases, and 12 bases separated the two germline ends. The CDR3 consists of 14 residues. Germline assignment: CDR1 MNHEY and CDR2 SMNVEV (reference sequence).

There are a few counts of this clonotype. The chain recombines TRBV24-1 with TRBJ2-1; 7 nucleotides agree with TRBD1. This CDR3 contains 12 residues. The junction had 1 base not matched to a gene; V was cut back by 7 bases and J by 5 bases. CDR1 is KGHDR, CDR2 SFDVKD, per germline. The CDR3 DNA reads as TGTGCCACCAGGGGGACAGACAATGAGCAGTTCTTC. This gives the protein CATRGTDNEQFF.

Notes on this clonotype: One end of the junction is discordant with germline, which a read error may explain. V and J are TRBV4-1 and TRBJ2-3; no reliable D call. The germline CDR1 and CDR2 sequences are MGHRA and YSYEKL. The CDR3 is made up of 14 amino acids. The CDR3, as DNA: TGTGCCAGCAGCCATCTATCTGAGGCAGATACGCAGTATTTT. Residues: CASSHLSEADTQYF.

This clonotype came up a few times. The CDR3 sequence: CAISGSGGPGPNEQFF. The CDR3 region has the DNA TGTGCCATCTCGGGGTCGGGGGGCCCAGGGCCCAATGAGCAGTTCTTC. The V gene is TRBV28, the J gene TRBJ2-1; the D gene is possibly TRBD2 (7 bases). Between the trimmed V and J ends, which lost 10 bases and 6 bases, there was a span of 25 bases. Germline loops: CDR1 MDHEN, CDR2 SYDVKM. The CDR3 spans 16 residues.

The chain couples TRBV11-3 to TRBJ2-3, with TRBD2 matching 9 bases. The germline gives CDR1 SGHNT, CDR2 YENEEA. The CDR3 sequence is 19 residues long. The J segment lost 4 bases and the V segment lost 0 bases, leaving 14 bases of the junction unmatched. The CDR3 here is CASSLDVSWRGGDSDTQYF. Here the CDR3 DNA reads TGTGCCAGCAGCTTAGATGTAAGCTGGCGGGGGGGCGACTCAGATACGCAGTATTTT.

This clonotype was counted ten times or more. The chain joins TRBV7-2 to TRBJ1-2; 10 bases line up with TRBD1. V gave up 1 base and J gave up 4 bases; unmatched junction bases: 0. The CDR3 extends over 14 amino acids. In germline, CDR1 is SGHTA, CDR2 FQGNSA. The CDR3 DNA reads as TGTGCCAGCAGCTTAGGGACAGGGGGCTATGGCTACACCTTC. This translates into CASSLGTGGYGYTF.

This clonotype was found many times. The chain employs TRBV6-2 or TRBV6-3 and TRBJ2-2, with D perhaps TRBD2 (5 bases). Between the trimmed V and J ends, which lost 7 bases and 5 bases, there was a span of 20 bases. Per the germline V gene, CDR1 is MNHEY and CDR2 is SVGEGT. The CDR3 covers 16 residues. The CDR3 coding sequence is TGTGCCAGCAACGACCTAGGGAGCCCTTTGACCGGGGAGCTGTTTTTT. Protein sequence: CASNDLGSPLTGELFF.

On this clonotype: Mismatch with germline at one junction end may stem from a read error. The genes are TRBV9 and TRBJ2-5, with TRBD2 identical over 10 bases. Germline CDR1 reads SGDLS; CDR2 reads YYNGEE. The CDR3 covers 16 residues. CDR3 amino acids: CASSVGSGRIREAQYF. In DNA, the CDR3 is TGTGCCAGCAGCGTCGGTAGCGGGAGGATAAGAGAGGCCCAGTACTTC.